Listed below are T cell receptor beta chains from one sample, sequenced in a study of breast tumors, draining lymph nodes, adjacent tissues. TCRdb ran MiXCR on the multiplex PCR reads and lists one entry per CDR3 protein. The sample has nearly 200,000 distinct CDR3 sequences; roughly 31% are singletons. The sample was axillary lymph node tissue. The receptors originated from a female donor with breast cancer. Some clones in this sample may be carry-over from other donors' samples. The CDR3 runs from the conserved cysteine through the conserved F or W. The D gene is left open where the match is weak. Clone size appears in some rows only: once, few, many, or a class for an expanded clone.

j_call | d_call | v_call | clone_size | cdr3_nt | cdr3_aa
TRBJ2-5 | . | TRBV7-9 | many | TGTGCCAGCAGCGCTATTGGCAGGAACTCGCCTCAGGACTTC | CASSAIGRNSPQDF
TRBJ2-7 | . | TRBV20-1 | many | TGCAGTGCTTCACCCACTCGTTTCGGGTCCGAGCAGTACTTC | CSASPTRFGSEQYF
TRBJ2-1 | . | TRBV6-2/TRBV6-3 | many | TGTGCCAGCAGTTACCCACCGGTCTATGAGCAGTTCTTC | CASSYPPVYEQFF
TRBJ2-7 | . | TRBV7-2 | . | TGTGCCAGCCGCCGGGCCCCCGGGCCGGGACACGAGCAGTACTTC | CASRRAPGPGHEQYF
TRBJ2-3 | . | TRBV12-5 | . | TGTGCTAGTGCGGGACAGGGACTAGCGGATACGCAGTATTTT | CASAGQGLADTQYF
TRBJ1-6 | . | TRBV30 | many | TGTGCCTGGAGATCAGGGGATTATAGCTCACCCCTCCACTTT | CAWRSGDYSSPLHF
TRBJ2-1 | . | TRBV4-3 | many | TGCGCCAGCAGCCAAGTGGCCCCGAGGGCCAATGAGCAGTTCTTC | CASSQVAPRANEQFF
TRBJ2-7 | TRBD2 | TRBV19 | many | TGTGCCAGTAGTCAGAAGCGGGAGGGGTACGAGCAGTACTTC | CASSQKREGYEQYF
TRBJ2-5 | . | TRBV2 | . | TGTGCCAGCAGTGATAGGGGAGGGGGTAACTCTGAGACCCAGTACTTC | CASSDRGGGNSETQYF
TRBJ1-3 | . | TRBV3-1 | many | TGTGCCAGCAGCCAAGATTGGGCAGGGGATAGAAACACCATATATTTT | CASSQDWAGDRNTIYF
TRBJ2-6 | . | TRBV28 | many | TGTGCCAGCAGGGAGGGGGCTGGGGCCAACGTCCTGACTTTC | CASREGAGANVLTF
TRBJ2-4 | . | TRBV6-6 | . | TGTGCCAGCGCGAGGGAGGGGGAGGCCAAAAACATTCAGTACTTC | CASAREGEAKNIQYF
TRBJ1-2 | TRBD1 | TRBV30 | many | TGTGCCTGGAGTTTCCCCCCAAGGACAGGAAGAGGGGGCTACACCTTC | CAWSFPPRTGRGGYTF
TRBJ2-7 | TRBD1 | TRBV7-8 | many | TGTGCCAGCAGCCGGACAGGGGGTTTCGAGCAGTACTTC | CASSRTGGFEQYF
TRBJ1-4 | . | TRBV2 | once | TGTGCCAGCATGGCTGGGCTAGCGGGGGATGAAAAACTGTTTTTT | CASMAGLAGDEKLFF
TRBJ2-7 | . | TRBV6-5 | few | TGTGCCAGCAGGCCCCCTACCAACTACGAGCAGTACTTC | CASRPPTNYEQYF
TRBJ2-2 | TRBD2 | TRBV12-3/TRBV12-4 | many | TGTGCCAGCAGTTTAAGGTTCCTAGCGGGGGGGAACACCGGGGAGCTGTTTTTT | CASSLRFLAGGNTGELFF
TRBJ2-3 | . | TRBV5-1 | many | TGCGCCAGCAGCTCCATCAATACCGGGACACAGGCGGCAGATACGCAGTATTTT | CASSSINTGTQAADTQYF
TRBJ2-3 | . | TRBV7-9 | once | TGTGCCAGCAGTCCTAGAGGGGGCGGGAGAAGCACAGATCCGCGGTATTTT | CASSPRGGGRSTDPRYF
TRBJ1-6 | . | TRBV7-3 | . | TGCGCCAGCAGCCAGTCGGAGGGGATCTCACCCCTCCACTTT | CASSQSEGISPLHF
TRBJ2-7 | . | TRBV18 | . | TGTGCCAGCTCACCGTTTGGGGGCCCCGGGACGAGCTACGAGCAGTACTTC | CASSPFGGPGTSYEQYF
TRBJ2-2 | . | TRBV28 | . | TGTGCCAGCAGTTCAGCGCGGATGAACACCGGGGAGCTGTTTTTT | CASSSARMNTGELFF
TRBJ1-6 | . | TRBV12-3/TRBV12-4 | few | TGTGCTAGAGGGGACAAGAATAATTCACCCCTCCACTTT | CARGDKNNSPLHF
TRBJ2-2 | TRBD2 | TRBV6-5 | many | TGTGCCAGCAGTCGACCCAGCGGGGGGCCAAACACCGGGGAGCTGTTTTTT | CASSRPSGGPNTGELFF
TRBJ1-3 | . | TRBV27 | many | TGTGCCAGCAGTGCTTACCACAGGGAGGCTGGAAACACCATATATTTT | CASSAYHREAGNTIYF
TRBJ1-2 | . | TRBV7-9 | many | TGTGCCAGCAGCCCGTCAGGGCGGGAAGCTAACTATGGCTACACCTTC | CASSPSGREANYGYTF
TRBJ2-2 | . | TRBV2 | . | TGTGCCAGCAAAATGAACACCGGGGAGCTGTTTTTT | CASKMNTGELFF
TRBJ2-7 | . | TRBV6-1 | . | TGTGCCAGCAGTCGTACCCGGGCCTACGAGCAGTACTTC | CASSRTRAYEQYF
TRBJ2-1 | . | TRBV18 | . | TGTGCCAGCTCACCAGCGGGTCACAATGAGCAGTTCTTC | CASSPAGHNEQFF